This T cell receptor beta chain was observed in a study of a mutant IDH1 vaccine in newly diagnosed glioma. TCRdb's table, derived via immunoSEQ multiplex PCR, lists solely in-frame clones and lacks some. Of tens of thousands of clones listed, approximately 84% are singletons. This clone was detected once. Its target is not known. Regarding time point: week 23, last vaccination. The study gave 300 ug of mutant IDH1 20-mer peptide per vaccine dose, with topical imiquimod. The germline V gene has CDR1 LGHNA and CDR2 YSLEER. With V trimmed by 5 bases and J by 7 bases, 12 bases remained unmatched. This CDR3 contains 16 residues.

The clonotype was recovered from a man aged 18 to 29 with glioma. This sequence joins TRBV4-3 and TRBJ1-4; 8 bases align to TRBD1. Sequenced material: PBMCs, taken from a glioma patient whose treatment included an IDH1 peptide vaccine. In nucleotides, the CDR3 is TGCGCCAGCAGCGTAAGCCGGCAGGGGGCTTTTGAAAAACTGTTTTTT. Amino acids: CASSVSRQGAFEKLFF.